These 2 T cell receptor beta chains came from one sample sequenced in a study of blood T cells in healthy people across ages. Together with a sample-barcoded 5' primer, a J-beta primer mix was included in a second PCR lasting roughly 6 to 12 cycles. TCRdb reprocessed the 5' RACE reads via MiXCR and lists one record per CDR3 protein. The data show roughly 860,000 distinct CDR3 sequences, approximately 65% seen once. The sequenced material came from blood. The source of these receptors is a young man in good health.

J is TRBJ2-7 and V is TRBV4-1; 7 bases match TRBD2. Unmatched junction bases numbered 14, after V lost 3 bases and J lost 9 bases. CDR3 size: 15 residues. Germline assignment: CDR1 MGHRA and CDR2 YSYEKL. The CDR3 nucleotides read TGCGCCAGCAGCCAGCCCGGGACTACTGGACCTGTGCAGTACTTC. Translated, it gives CASSQPGTTGPVQYF.

The genes are TRBV7-2 and TRBJ2-7; possible D gene TRBD1, 6 bases. The CDR3 is made up of 12 amino acids. Per germline, CDR1 SGHTA and CDR2 FQGNSA. Trimming removed 5 bases from V and 12 bases from J, with 17 bases in between. The CDR3 DNA is TGTGCCAGCAGCGCAAGGACAGCGGCTTGGTACTTC. Translation: CASSARTAAWYF.